Listed below are T cell receptor beta chains from one sample, sequenced in a study of blood T cell repertoires in COVID-19. Using immunoSEQ multiplex PCR, the repertoire was profiled, and TCRdb retains in-frame clones only, with some absent. This table holds 160,000 or so clones, about four fifths found once. Sequencing used peripheral blood. Receptors originate from a man in his 70s who had recovered from COVID-19. Each CDR3 is given without its conserved first and last residue. Each record gives: CDR3 protein, V gene, J gene.

ASSLEGRTAGYT,TRBV11-2,TRBJ1-2
ASSPSSTDTQY,TRBV18,TRBJ2-3
ASSGSSEYNEQF,TRBV5-4,TRBJ2-1
ASSYSRWGGDGYT,TRBV6-5,TRBJ1-2
ASSLDWNTEAF,TRBV5-4,TRBJ1-1
ASSYSFLGEGEQY,TRBV6-5,TRBJ2-7
ASSNALARGMNTGELF,TRBV6-2/TRBV6-3,TRBJ2-2
ASSFGLAGASRGNEQF,TRBV28,TRBJ2-1
ASSLDGSGRYEQY,TRBV5-1,TRBJ2-7
ASGMETQY,TRBV7-9,TRBJ2-5
ASSGGGTDRGTEAF,TRBV5-1,TRBJ1-1
ASSLVGGAETQY,TRBV27,TRBJ2-5
ASSQDRSYGYT,TRBV3-1/TRBV3-2,TRBJ1-2
ASSIDATPIGSEQF,TRBV19,TRBJ2-1
ATATGASGSYEQY,TRBV18,TRBJ2-7
ATSDPGTSGSPGELF,TRBV24-1,TRBJ2-2
ASSWDSPNEQF,TRBV5-1,TRBJ2-1
ASSKQTGVFYEQY,TRBV25-1,TRBJ2-7
ASSLTGVDTEAF,TRBV5-1,TRBJ1-1
ASSIDRGQETQY,TRBV5-1,TRBJ2-5
ATNTRSGEREKLF,TRBV15,TRBJ1-4
ASSYSTSGSLGDTQY,TRBV6-2/TRBV6-3,TRBJ2-3
SGRQGGDEQF,TRBV29-1,TRBJ2-1
ASSYWDTNSPLH,TRBV6-2/TRBV6-3,TRBJ1-6
ASSPLTSGRAVDNEQF,TRBV18,TRBJ2-1
ASRSGQGEYEQY,TRBV5-1,TRBJ2-7
ASSLRFGSGRGPGELF,TRBV5-1,TRBJ2-2
ASSLGGYGYT,TRBV28,TRBJ1-2
ASSDGAGGTDTQY,TRBV6-4,TRBJ2-3
ASSLTGTRTSPLH,TRBV3-1/TRBV3-2,TRBJ1-6
ASSTPGLRETQY,TRBV5-5,TRBJ2-5
ASSLTSRTGGTEAF,TRBV5-6,TRBJ1-1
ASSTGSNHSPLH,TRBV28,TRBJ1-6
ASSPTQGTGQPQH,TRBV9,TRBJ1-5
ASRRTGDNQPQH,TRBV6-4,TRBJ1-5
ASSSQGLAGFQETQY,TRBV5-1,TRBJ2-5
ASSLWDRSGEQY,TRBV27,TRBJ2-7
ASSQERGWDTEAF,TRBV3-1/TRBV3-2,TRBJ1-1
SAQTSRVEQRNEQF,TRBV29-1,TRBJ2-1
ASRDTSGYEQY,TRBV11-2,TRBJ2-7
ASSFELAGGRQETQY,TRBV5-1,TRBJ2-5
ASSPPTESADTQY,TRBV18,TRBJ2-3
ASSVAGAGQTQY,TRBV9,TRBJ2-5
AISGSWGAGNTIY,TRBV10-3,TRBJ1-3
ASSLVTEETQY,TRBV28,TRBJ2-5
ASSSDEGHGDTGELF,TRBV5-4,TRBJ2-2